The 28 T cell receptor beta chains below come from one sample, sequenced in a study of a mutant IDH1 vaccine in newly diagnosed glioma. The repertoire was sequenced with immunoSEQ multiplex PCR; TCRdb's copy has only in-frame clones and lacks some. This table has roughly 120,000 clones, under 90% appearing once. These receptors have no identified antigens. Time point: week 11, during vaccination. Topical imiquimod accompanied each vaccine dose, which consisted of 300 ug of mutant IDH1 20-mer peptide. The sequencing used PBMCs, collected from a glioma patient whose treatment included an IDH1 peptide vaccine. The receptor source for this set is a woman aged 45 to 65 with glioma.

The gene calls are TRBV9 and TRBJ1-3; no clear D gene. The CDR3 length is 16 residues. V shed 1 base and J shed 0 bases, with 11 bases lying between them. Per the germline V gene, CDR1 is SGDLS and CDR2 is YYNGEE. The chain's CDR3 is CASSVRPDHSGNTIYF. CDR3 bases: TGTGCCAGCAGCGTAAGGCCAGATCACTCTGGAAACACCATATATTTT.

The chain has TRBV2 and TRBJ2-7; tentative D call: TRBD1 (6 bases). The CDR3 contains 14 residues. The germline CDR1 and CDR2 sequences are SNHLY and FYNNEI. V was trimmed by 4 bases and J by 5 bases, leaving 15 bases between them. DNA of the CDR3: TGTGCCAGCAGTGGTGGGCAGGGGTTCCACGAGCAGTACTTC. Its protein product is CASSGGQGFHEQYF. Complete variable domain (other parts from reference TRBV2 and TRBJ2-7): EPEVTQTPSHQVTQMGQEVILRCVPISNHLYFYWYRQILGQKVEFLVSFYNNEISEKSEIFDDQFSVERPDGSNFTLKIRSTKLEDSAMYFCASSGGQGFHEQYFGPGTRLTVT.

This chain connects TRBV5-6 to TRBJ1-5; D possibly corresponds to TRBD1 (6 bases). The CDR3 sequence is 14 residues long. Between the trimmed V and J ends, which lost 3 bases and 4 bases, there was a span of 11 bases. The germline V gene has CDR1 SGHDT and CDR2 YYEEEE. The CDR3 nucleotides read TGTGCCAGCAGCTCAGGACAGTTGAATCAGCCCCAGCATTTT. This codes for CASSSGQLNQPQHF.

V and J are TRBV7-9 and TRBJ2-3, with 12 bases lining up with TRBD1. The CDR3 runs to 17 residues. CDR1 SEHNR and CDR2 FQNEAQ come from the germline V gene (reference sequence). V was pared by 5 bases and J by 5 bases, with 11 bases of the junction left unmatched. The CDR3 DNA reads TGTGCCAGCAGCCCCCCTCCCGGGACAGGGGGCCGAGATACGCAGTATTTT. It translates to CASSPPPGTGGRDTQYF.

The V and J genes are TRBV5-1 and TRBJ2-3, with 11 bases that match TRBD1. In germline, CDR1 is SGHRS, CDR2 YFSETQ. The CDR3 loop spans 15 amino acids. V was pared by 5 bases and J by 6 bases, with 8 bases of the junction left unmatched. CDR3 in amino acids: CASRLRTGGLDTQYF. Here the CDR3 DNA reads TGCGCCAGCAGACTACGGACAGGGGGCCTTGATACGCAGTATTTT.

The CDR3 coding sequence is TGTGCCAGCTCCCTGAGTCGTGCCCTCTATGGCTACACCTTC. Residues: CASSLSRALYGYTF. The V gene is TRBV28, the J gene TRBJ1-2; no clear D gene. Per germline, CDR1 MDHEN and CDR2 SYDVKM. Trimming removed 8 bases from V and 4 bases from J, with 17 bases in between. This CDR3 has 14 residues.

The chain couples TRBV10-3 to TRBJ1-5; D unclear. Deletions cut 0 bases from V and 1 base from J, with 7 bases between. The CDR3 extends over 15 amino acids. Germline lookup yields CDR1 ENHRY and CDR2 SYGVKD. The CDR3 here is CAISESGQSNQPQHF. The CDR3 nucleotides read TGTGCCATCAGTGAGTCTGGGCAAAGCAATCAGCCCCAGCATTTT.

The chain carries TRBV7-2 and TRBJ2-2, with D tentatively TRBD1 (7 bases). Per germline, CDR1 SGHTA and CDR2 FQGNSA. The V end was cut by 4 bases, the J end by 10 bases, with 19 bases between. This CDR3 region has 15 residues. The CDR3 loop reads CASSSTSGGLSELFF. Here the CDR3 DNA reads TGTGCCAGCAGCTCTACCTCAGGGGGGCTTTCGGAGCTGTTTTTT.

V and J are TRBV11-3 and TRBJ2-4, with D unclear. CDR3 length: 17 residues. Trimming stripped 0 bases from V and 0 bases from J, with 12 bases between. Germline V gene lookup returns CDR1 SGHNT and CDR2 YENEEA. CDR3 DNA: TGTGCCAGCAGCTTAGAGGGTCGATGGTCAGCCAAAAACATTCAGTACTTC. This gives the protein CASSLEGRWSAKNIQYF. The full variable domain, with the rest looked up from reference TRBV11-3 and TRBJ2-4, is EAGVVQSPRYKIIEKKQPVAFWCNPISGHNTLYWYLQNLGQGPELLIRYENEEAVDDSQLPKDRFSAERLKGVDSTLKIQPAELGDSAVYLCASSLEGRWSAKNIQYFGAGTRLSVL.

The V and J genes are TRBV5-4 and TRBJ2-1; D gene ambiguous. Trimming removed 0 bases from V and 6 bases from J, with 10 bases in between. CDR1 SGHNT and CDR2 YYREEE come from the germline V gene (reference sequence). This CDR3 comprises 14 residues. The CDR3 sequence: CASSLEWVTNEQFF. In DNA form, the CDR3 reads TGTGCCAGCAGCTTGGAGTGGGTTACCAATGAGCAGTTCTTC.

The gene calls are TRBV16 and TRBJ2-7; no clear D. Trimming cost V 0 bases and J 2 bases, with 5 bases left between them. Germline V CDR1 and CDR2: KGHSY, FQNENV. This CDR3 has 13 residues. Here the CDR3 DNA reads TGTGCCAGCAGCCAATCTATTGCCTACGAGCAGTACTTC. This gives the protein CASSQSIAYEQYF.

This clone was seen a few times. The CDR3 loop is CASNPGVGDTQYF. CDR3 in DNA: TGCGCCAGCAACCCGGGAGTAGGAGATACGCAGTATTTT. The V call is TRBV5-1, the J call TRBJ2-3; the D gene is possibly TRBD2 (6 bases). The CDR3 runs 13 residues. CDR1 and CDR2 (germline): SGHRS, YFSETQ. Trimming stripped 6 bases from V and 5 bases from J, with 13 bases between.

The rearrangement uses TRBV7-9 and TRBJ1-3; D might be TRBD1 (6 bases). Germline CDR1 reads SEHNR; CDR2 reads FQNEAQ (reference sequence). Trimming shortened V by 2 bases and J by 4 bases, and 15 bases separated the two germline ends. The CDR3 spans 16 residues. The CDR3 loop reads CASSLTAGALGNTIYF. CDR3 bases: TGTGCCAGCAGCTTAACCGCAGGGGCCCTAGGAAACACCATATATTTT.

CDR3 nucleotide sequence: TGCAGCGTTTTAGACAGGGACTATGGCTACACCTTC. Protein: CSVLDRDYGYTF. The rearrangement uses TRBV29-1 and TRBJ1-2; 7 nucleotides agree with TRBD1. Losses at the gene ends were 5 bases for V and 3 bases for J; bases not matched to a gene: 3. Germline loops: CDR1 SQVTM, CDR2 ANQGSEA. CDR3 length equals 12 residues.

V is TRBV7-2 and J is TRBJ2-1; TRBD1 agrees at 7 bases. Germline V gene sequence: CDR1 SGHTA, CDR2 FQGNSA. This CDR3 comprises 16 residues. J was trimmed by 2 bases and V by 4 bases; bases with no gene match: 8. The CDR3 loop is CASSSPGGETYNEQFF. The CDR3 DNA reads as TGTGCCAGCAGCTCCCCAGGGGGAGAGACCTACAATGAGCAGTTCTTC.

This clone was found a few times. The V call is TRBV5-1, the J call TRBJ1-5; D gene unclear. V was cut by 0 bases and J by 4 bases, with 11 bases left in between. The CDR3 runs to 15 residues. Germline values: CDR1 SGHRS, CDR2 YFSETQ. The CDR3 here is CASSLDTSGNQPQHF. In DNA form, the CDR3 reads TGCGCCAGCAGCTTGGACACAAGCGGGAATCAGCCCCAGCATTTT.

The chain couples TRBV7-9 to TRBJ2-3; D is undetermined. The length of the CDR3 is 12 residues. Trimming pared 4 bases from V and 2 bases from J, leaving 4 bases between. The germline V gene has CDR1 SEHNR and CDR2 FQNEAQ (reference sequence). The CDR3 here is CASSWITDTQYF. Written as DNA, the CDR3 is TGTGCCAGCAGCTGGATCACAGATACGCAGTATTTT.

The chain uses TRBV6-1 and TRBJ1-6, with D perhaps TRBD1 (6 bases). Germline assignment: CDR1 MNHNS and CDR2 SASEGT. This CDR3 spans 16 amino acids. Trimming removed 1 base from V and 7 bases from J, with 14 bases in between. The CDR3 protein is CASSEVGGPVNSPLHF. DNA for the CDR3: TGTGCCAGCAGTGAAGTGGGGGGGCCGGTCAATTCACCCCTCCACTTT.

The chain is built from TRBV10-3 and TRBJ2-1, with D unresolved. Germline CDR1 reads ENHRY; CDR2 reads SYGVKD. V lost 6 bases to trimming and J lost 5 bases, with 17 bases between them. The CDR3 is 15 residues long. The DNA of the CDR3 is TGTGCCATCAGAATAGCCAACTACGGAGACAATGAGCAGTTCTTC. Protein sequence: CAIRIANYGDNEQFF.

This chain connects TRBV25-1 to TRBJ1-1; unclear D gene. Germline-derived CDR1 and CDR2 are MGHDK and SYGVNS. V lost 1 base and J lost 0, with 12 bases in between. The CDR3 has 16 amino acids. CDR3 sequence: CASSEFPASMNTEAFF. CDR3 DNA sequence: TGTGCCAGCAGTGAATTTCCGGCCTCTATGAACACTGAAGCTTTCTTT.

This chain joins TRBV10-1 and TRBJ1-1; no reliable D call. Germline CDR1 is WNHNN and CDR2 is SYGVQD (reference sequence). V lost 3 bases and J 5 bases, leaving 7 bases between the germline ends. The CDR3 is 12 amino acids. DNA for the CDR3: TGCGCCAGCAGTGAAAAGGGAACTGAAGCTTTCTTT. Translated, it gives CASSEKGTEAFF.

The chain uses TRBV29-1 and TRBJ2-3; 9 bases fit TRBD1. CDR1 is SQVTM and CDR2 is ANQGSEA in the germline V gene. The CDR3 consists of 14 residues. The trim removed 6 bases at V and 3 bases at J, leaving 7 bases unmatched. The CDR3 DNA follows: TGCAGCGTCGGCCGGGACAGGGCTACAGATACGCAGTATTTT. This translates into CSVGRDRATDTQYF.

The rearrangement links TRBV7-2 to TRBJ2-7; the D gene is possibly TRBD1 (6 bases). Between the trimmed V and J ends, which lost 4 bases and 2 bases, there was a span of 12 bases. The CDR3 is 14 residues long. Germline assignment: CDR1 SGHTA and CDR2 FQGNSA. CDR3 protein: CASSSARGTYEQYF. CDR3 nucleotide sequence: TGTGCCAGCAGCTCCGCAAGGGGGACCTACGAGCAGTACTTC.

This sequence joins TRBV10-3 and TRBJ1-2, with D uncertain. This CDR3 contains 17 residues. Germline CDR1 ENHRY, CDR2 SYGVKD. V was pared by 0 bases and J by 1 base, with 15 bases between. CDR3 DNA: TGTGCCATCAGTGAGTCGTACCAGTACGGATATAACTATGGCTACACCTTC. It encodes CAISESYQYGYNYGYTF.

This chain connects TRBV27 to TRBJ1-2, with TRBD1 matching 9 bases. The ends lost 6 bases at V and 2 bases at J; junction bases unmatched: 4. There are 14 residues in the CDR3. Per the germline V gene, CDR1 is MNHEY and CDR2 is SMNVEV (reference sequence). The chain's CDR3 is CASSLGTGNYGYTF. CDR3 DNA: TGTGCCAGCAGCCTTGGGACAGGGAACTATGGCTACACCTTC.

The chain joins TRBV18 to TRBJ1-1; TRBD1 matches at 7 bases. In germline, CDR1 is KGHSH, CDR2 LQKENI. This CDR3 has 13 residues. V lost 5 bases to trimming and J lost 1 base; unmatched junction nucleotides: 1. The CDR3 nucleotides read TGTGCCAGCTCAGGGACAGAGAACACTGAAGCTTTCTTT. Protein: CASSGTENTEAFF.

This clone was seen a single time. The J gene is TRBJ2-7, the V gene TRBV6-1; 8 bases match TRBD2. Trimming cost V 1 base and J 1 base; bases outside gene matches: 6. Germline CDR1 reads MNHNS; CDR2 reads SASEGT. This CDR3 is 16 amino acids long. CDR3 nucleotide sequence: TGTGCCAGCAGTGAAGAGGGAGCGGGAGAGTCCTACGAGCAGTACTTC. Encoded protein: CASSEEGAGESYEQYF.

The J gene is TRBJ2-7, the V gene TRBV28; 9 positions agree with TRBD1. CDR1 and CDR2 from the germline V gene are MDHEN and SYDVKM. Unmatched junction bases numbered 11, after V lost 7 bases and J lost 4 bases. The CDR3 extends over 15 amino acids. The CDR3 nucleotides are TGTGCCAGCAACGGTCCCGGGACAGGGAGGTACGAGCAGTACTTC. It codes for CASNGPGTGRYEQYF.